The 23 T cell receptor beta chains reported below all come from one sample, sequenced in a study of blood T cells in healthy people across ages (dated by TCRdb to between 2014 and 2016). The library was produced with 5' RACE. Sequencing instrument: Illumina HiSeq 2500. A second PCR of roughly 6 to 11 cycles was run with a J-beta primer mix and a sample-barcoded 5' primer. TCRdb handled the public reads itself, with Q25 trimming in fastp and clone calling in MiXCR, and kept productive beta chains. Each entry merges the rows of one CDR3 protein and shows their most common DNA and genes. For this sample the table gives some 750,000 distinct CDR3 sequences, of which about a fifth were detected only once. The top ten hold about 20% of the sample. Sequenced: blood. The origin of the receptors is a man in his 70s in good health.

This clonotype has ten or more counts. The V and J genes are TRBV2 and TRBJ2-4; 10 bases align to TRBD1. Germline CDR1 and CDR2: SNHLY and FYNNEI. The V segment lost 4 bases and the J segment 4 bases; nucleotides outside the gene matches: 4. The CDR3 has 15 residues. CDR3: CASSGRDRGKNIQYF. The CDR3 bases are TGTGCCAGCAGTGGCCGGGACAGGGGAAAAAACATTCAGTACTTC.

Here the CDR3 reads CASSLGLASLSSYNEQFF. CDR3 nucleotide sequence: TGTGCCAGCAGCTTAGGATTGGCTAGCTTGAGCTCCTACAATGAGCAGTTCTTC. V is TRBV11-2 and J is TRBJ2-1; a weak D match, TRBD2 (5 bases). This CDR3 spans 18 amino acids. Germline loops: CDR1 SGHAT, CDR2 FQNNGV. Trimming stripped 1 base from V and 0 bases from J, with 16 bases between.

CDR3 sequence reads: CASSSHRDGNEQFF. The CDR3 nucleotides read TGTGCCAGCAGCTCCCACAGGGATGGCAATGAGCAGTTCTTC. The J gene is TRBJ2-1, the V gene TRBV11-3; possibly TRBD1 for D (6 bases). The CDR3 has 14 residues. Trimming removed 4 bases from V and 6 bases from J, with 13 bases in between. The germline V gene encodes CDR1 SGHNT and CDR2 YENEEA.

The CDR3 DNA is TGCGCCAGCAGCCAAGATTGGAGTGACAAAAACATTCAGTACTTC. This translates into CASSQDWSDKNIQYF. The chain recombines TRBV4-3 with TRBJ2-4; the D is unclear. V was clipped by 0 bases and J by 3 bases, with 9 bases between them. In germline, CDR1 is LGHNA, CDR2 YSLEER. CDR3 length: 15 amino acids.

The chain combines TRBV6-2 or TRBV6-3 with TRBJ2-3, with 8 bases fitting TRBD2. Germline values: CDR1 MNHEY, CDR2 SVGEGT. With 7 bases clipped from V and 5 bases from J, the junction kept 8 bases outside the gene matches. This CDR3 has 14 amino acids. The CDR3: CASTYGGAKDTQYF. The CDR3 DNA reads TGTGCCAGCACCTACGGGGGGGCGAAAGATACGCAGTATTTT.

This clonotype has only one observation. The chain combines TRBV9 with TRBJ2-5; D might be TRBD2 (5 bases). Germline lookup yields CDR1 SGDLS and CDR2 YYNGEE. There are 16 residues in the CDR3. Trimming took off 4 bases at V and 4 bases at J, with 20 bases between the two ends. CDR3: CASSSPSGPLVETQYF. CDR3 nucleotides: TGTGCCAGCAGCTCACCGAGCGGACCTCTAGTAGAGACCCAGTACTTC.

This clonotype appeared a few times. The chain couples TRBV6-2 or TRBV6-3 to TRBJ2-2; D is unresolved. The germline gives CDR1 MNHEY, CDR2 SVGEGT. V gave up 7 bases and J gave up 7 bases, with 10 bases separating them. The CDR3 sequence is 12 residues long. CDR3 in DNA: TGTGCCAGCAATCATAAAATCGGGGAGCTGTTTTTT. Amino acid sequence: CASNHKIGELFF.

This clonotype was recorded a few times. The rearrangement joins TRBV3-1 to TRBJ2-7, with D perhaps given as TRBD1 or TRBD2 (5 bases each). The V and J ends lost 1 base and 2 bases respectively, with 18 bases between them. Germline V CDR1 and CDR2: LGHDT, YNNKEL (reference sequence). The CDR3 has 17 residues. DNA for the CDR3: TGTGCCAGCAGCCAAGTGGGGGAAGGGCGGCTCGCCTACGAGCAGTACTTC. Protein product: CASSQVGEGRLAYEQYF.

Only a few counts were recorded for this clonotype. The rearrangement links TRBV20-1 to TRBJ2-3; D possibly matches TRBD1 or TRBD2 (5 bases each). V dropped 0 bases and J dropped 6 bases, with 19 bases sitting between them. Germline-derived CDR1 and CDR2 are DFQATT and SNEGSKA (reference sequence). This CDR3 has 16 residues. CDR3 sequence: CSARDQWAVEGDTQYF. DNA for the CDR3: TGCAGTGCTAGAGATCAGTGGGCGGTAGAGGGGGATACGCAGTATTTT.

This chain links TRBV15 with TRBJ1-5; D possibly corresponds to TRBD1 (5 bases). The CDR3 totals 16 residues. V shed 0 bases and J shed 7 bases, with 16 bases lying between them. Per germline, CDR1 LNHNV and CDR2 YYDKDF (reference sequence). In DNA, the CDR3 is TGTGCCACCAGCAGAGATCGTTGGGGACTAGAGCAGCCCCAGCATTTT. Translating it yields CATSRDRWGLEQPQHF.

The rearrangement links TRBV24-1 to TRBJ2-2, with 7 bases lining up with TRBD2. Losses at the gene ends were 3 bases for V and 0 bases for J; bases not matched to a gene: 9. Germline V CDR1 and CDR2: KGHDR, SFDVKD. The CDR3 spans 18 residues. CDR3 sequence: CATSDGKSRGANTGELFF. The CDR3 nucleotides read TGTGCCACCAGTGATGGGAAGAGTCGGGGGGCGAACACCGGGGAGCTGTTTTTT.

The sample holds a few counts of this clonotype. The chain combines TRBV29-1 with TRBJ2-4; TRBD1 matches 8 bases. Trimming cost V 7 bases and J 0 bases; bases outside gene matches: 14. This CDR3 has 17 residues. The germline V gene encodes CDR1 SQVTM and CDR2 ANQGSEA. CDR3: CSDFDRGLELAKNIQYF. CDR3 DNA: TGCAGCGATTTCGACAGGGGCCTAGAACTAGCCAAAAACATTCAGTACTTC.

This clonotype turned up a few times. The gene calls are TRBV29-1 and TRBJ2-3; D is uncertain. Germline CDR1 is SQVTM and CDR2 is ANQGSEA. The CDR3 is 12 residues long. V lost 3 bases, J lost 6 bases, and 10 bases lay in between. CDR3 bases: TGCAGCGTTGACAGACAAAGCGATACGCAGTATTTT. Protein product: CSVDRQSDTQYF.

This clonotype occurred a few times. The gene calls are TRBV27 and TRBJ2-5; 8 positions match TRBD1. The J call is in doubt because the DNA end fits TRBJ2-7 better. The CDR3 sequence is 13 residues long. The germline CDR1 and CDR2 sequences are MNHEY and SMNVEV (reference sequence). The DNA of the CDR3 is TGTGCCAGCGGCCGGGACAGGAGCTACGAGCAGTACTTC. Protein product: CASGRDRSYEQYF.

The chain carries TRBV20-1 and TRBJ1-1; D is possibly TRBD1 (6 bases). V was trimmed by 0 bases and J by 5 bases, leaving 10 bases between them. This CDR3 is built from 13 residues. Looked up from germline, CDR1 is DFQATT and CDR2 is SNEGSKA (reference sequence). CDR3 sequence: CSARDAGATEAFF. The CDR3 DNA reads TGCAGTGCTAGAGATGCAGGGGCGACTGAAGCTTTCTTT.

The sample holds a few counts of this clonotype. The V and J genes are TRBV27 and TRBJ2-1; TRBD1 might be the D (6 bases). V dropped 8 bases and J dropped 9 bases, with 17 bases sitting between them. There are 13 residues in the CDR3. CDR1 and CDR2 (germline): MNHEY, SMNVEV (reference sequence). The CDR3 nucleotides are TGTGCCAGCGCCGACCACAGGGTAACTGAGCAGTTCTTC. Protein sequence: CASADHRVTEQFF.

This clonotype was seen more than once but under ten times. The rearrangement links TRBV6-6 to TRBJ1-2; D remains ambiguous. V lost 5 bases to trimming and J lost 2 bases, with 12 bases between them. The CDR3 extends over 14 amino acids. In germline, CDR1 is MNHNY, CDR2 SVGAGI (reference sequence). The CDR3 nucleotides are TGTGCCAGCAGTCCGGACGATGGAAACTATGGCTACACCTTC. It codes for CASSPDDGNYGYTF.

This clonotype was seen more than once but under ten times. V is TRBV12-3 or TRBV12-4 and J is TRBJ1-2; no definite D call. The CDR3 extends over 14 amino acids. V gave up 3 bases and J gave up 0 bases, with 8 bases separating them. The CDR3 spells CASSFQESNYGYTF. DNA for the CDR3: TGTGCCAGCAGTTTTCAGGAGTCTAACTATGGCTACACCTTC.

The rearrangement links TRBV12-3 or TRBV12-4 to TRBJ2-1; 8 positions agree with TRBD1. The junction had 9 bases not matched to a gene; V was cut back by 6 bases and J by 8 bases. This CDR3 is 14 amino acids long. CDR3 loop: CASRPGTGPHEQFF. The CDR3, as DNA: TGTGCCAGCAGACCCGGGACAGGCCCCCATGAGCAGTTCTTC.

This clonotype was counted a few times. This chain links TRBV20-1 with TRBJ2-3; perhaps TRBD2 as D (5 bases). V was pared by 6 bases and J by 0 bases, with 10 bases between. There are 13 residues in the CDR3. From germline, CDR1 is DFQATT and CDR2 SNEGSKA (reference sequence). CDR3 in amino acids: CSAHRDSTDTQYF. CDR3 sequence (DNA): TGCAGTGCCCACCGGGATAGCACAGATACGCAGTATTTT.

The CDR3 reads CASSLAQPGNEQFF. The CDR3 region has the DNA TGTGCCAGCAGCTTAGCGCAACCGGGCAATGAGCAGTTCTTC. The V gene is TRBV7-8, the J gene TRBJ2-1; D is unclear. V was shortened by 0 bases and J by 6 bases, with 9 bases between the two germline ends. CDR3 size: 14 residues. The germline V gene has CDR1 SGHVS and CDR2 FQNEAQ.

This rearrangement joins TRBV29-1 to TRBJ1-2; D gene ambiguous. The CDR3 has 12 amino acids. Trimming took 1 base from V and 4 from J, leaving 7 bases between them. CDR1 and CDR2 (germline): SQVTM, ANQGSEA. The CDR3 is CSVEGGIYGYTF. The CDR3 coding sequence is TGCAGCGTTGAAGGAGGAATCTATGGCTACACCTTC.

Here the CDR3 reads CASSQDLVGEEEEQYF. The DNA of the CDR3 is TGTGCCAGCAGCCAAGATCTTGTAGGGGAAGAGGAAGAGCAGTACTTC. This chain joins TRBV14 and TRBJ2-7; D possibly corresponds to TRBD1 (5 bases). Germline CDR1 SGHDN, CDR2 FVKESK. The CDR3 covers 16 residues. The germline V and J ends were trimmed by 0 bases and 7 bases, with 19 bases remaining between them.